This T cell receptor (beta chain) was sequenced during a study of shared clonotypes between healthy human individuals. The CDR3 totals 15 residues. Running of the assay took place at deep level. TCRdb keeps only in-frame clones here, not all; method: immunoSEQ multiplex PCR. The sample yields some 2 million clones, approximately 94% seen once. This clone was recorded once. Naive CD8 cells lacked CD45RO, underwent positive selection for CCR7 and left out terminally differentiated effector memory CD45RA+ cells. Donors, healthy HIV-negative adults, lacked recent acute infections or vaccinations. J is TRBJ2-7 and V is TRBV21-1; TRBD2 is the table's D call and was not checked against the DNA. TRBV21-1 is annotated as a pseudogene. Sequencing was done on a sample of naive CD8+ T cells sorted from blood. This clonotype was obtained from a man in his late teens or twenties in good health. The CDR3 DNA reads as TGTGCCAGCAGCCGACAGCGGGTTCATCTCTACGAGCAGTACTTC. Its protein is CASSRQRVHLYEQYF.